One T cell receptor (beta chain) is described in this entry. The data originate from a study of blood T cell repertoires in COVID-19. About the research overall: COVID-19 samples from acute and convalescent phases originated in the United States, Italy and Spain. The analysed material was cDNA or gDNA that came from T cells, B-cell-depleted T cells, or PBMCs.

The Seattle site enrolled patients during active infection and followed them longitudinally. CDR3 length equals 16 residues. Germline CDR1 and CDR2: MGHRA and YSYEKL. V was cut by 4 bases and J by 1 base, with 16 bases left in between. Original processing methods: Counts of nucleated cells, estimated from reference gene primer amplification, were obtained. Measured with immunoSEQ multiplex PCR; TCRdb has only the in-frame clones, and not every one. V and J calls and clone size are copied from that table; D and trimming were computed from the DNA. This repertoire shows fewer than 650,000 clones, roughly 91% found once; its top ten account for 7.5% to 9.5%.

The source material was peripheral blood. The TCR originated in a woman in her 50s with COVID-19, enrolled during active disease. The genes are TRBV4-1 and TRBJ1-1; D is ambiguous. The CDR3 loop reads CASSRSFLQTNTEAFF. The DNA of the CDR3 is TGCGCCAGCAGCCGAAGCTTTTTACAGACGAACACTGAAGCTTTCTTT.